The 9 T cell receptor beta chains in this list originate from one sample, sequenced in a study of blood T cell repertoires in COVID-19 (dated by TCRdb to about 2020). The library was prepared using the immunoSEQ multiplex PCR assay. The source is immuneACCESS, and TCRdb retained only in-frame sequences with V and J called. Part of the clones is not carried over; for the studies checked, unresolved V genes explain less than half of this, and the remainder is unexplained. Present in this sample are about 46,000 clones, around 86% of which were seen just once. About a sixth of the sample is in the top ten clones. Sequenced: peripheral blood. The source is a man aged 60 to 69 with active or convalescent COVID-19.

The chain couples TRBV5-5 to TRBJ1-2; D remains unclear. There are 14 residues in the CDR3. Germline V lookup: CDR1 SGHKS, CDR2 YYEKEE (reference sequence). Trimming pared 0 bases from V and 2 bases from J, leaving 8 bases between. The CDR3 region is CASSLAMRNYGYTF. The CDR3 DNA is TGTGCCAGCAGCTTGGCCATGCGCAACTATGGCTACACCTTC.

The genes are TRBV5-4 and TRBJ2-5, with 8 bases that match TRBD1. Per germline, CDR1 SGHNT and CDR2 YYREEE (reference sequence). CDR3 length equals 14 residues. The ends lost 3 bases at V and 2 bases at J; junction bases unmatched: 3. This CDR3 reads CASSSQGAQETQYF. The CDR3 coding sequence is TGTGCCAGCAGCTCGCAGGGGGCTCAAGAGACCCAGTACTTC. The full variable domain, rest sourced from reference TRBV5-4 and TRBJ2-5, is ETGVTQSPTHLIKTRGQQVTLRCSSQSGHNTVSWYQQALGQGPQFIFQYYREEENGRGNFPPRFSGLQFPNYSSELNVNALELDDSALYLCASSSQGAQETQYFGPGTRLLVL.

The chain combines TRBV12-3 or TRBV12-4 with TRBJ1-2; 9 positions agree with TRBD1. This CDR3 spans 13 amino acids. V lost 6 bases and J lost 10; bases outside the gene matches: 9. The CDR3 DNA sequence: TGTGCCAGCAGCTTGGGACAGGGCGGAGTCTACACCTTC. It encodes CASSLGQGGVYTF.

The V gene is TRBV12-3 or TRBV12-4, the J gene TRBJ1-2; the D is unclear. This CDR3 region has 13 residues. Between the trimmed V and J ends, which lost 3 bases and 3 bases, there was a span of 8 bases. CDR3 residues: CASSFGVDYGYTF. DNA of the CDR3: TGTGCCAGCAGTTTCGGGGTAGACTATGGCTACACCTTC.

The chain carries TRBV7-2 and TRBJ1-5, with D uncertain. The CDR3 totals 14 residues. The V gene's germline CDR1 is SGHTA and CDR2 FQGNSA. V was cut by 1 base and J by 7 bases, with 11 bases left in between. The CDR3 loop reads CASSLVGSRQPQHF. CDR3 nucleotides: TGTGCCAGCAGCTTAGTTGGCAGTCGCCAGCCCCAGCATTTT.

This clone has just one count. The chain joins TRBV3-1 (or the pseudogene TRBV3-2) to TRBJ2-2; D is undetermined. The V gene lost 1 base and the J gene lost 2 bases, with 8 bases spanning the gap. The CDR3 is 15 residues long. Germline loops: CDR1 LGHDT, CDR2 YNNKEL (reference sequence). CDR3 nucleotides: TGTGCCAGCAGCCAAGCAGTTATTAACACCGGGGAGCTGTTTTTT. Amino acid sequence: CASSQAVINTGELFF.

This clone showed up just once. The chain is built from TRBV14 and TRBJ1-2; 7 bases map to TRBD1. The germline CDR1 and CDR2 sequences are SGHDN and FVKESK. The CDR3 extends over 12 amino acids. With 3 bases clipped from V and 8 bases from J, the junction kept 3 bases outside the gene matches. DNA of the CDR3: TGTGCCAGCAGCCAGACAGGGTTCGGCTACACCTTC. Its translation: CASSQTGFGYTF.

This rearrangement joins TRBV13 to TRBJ2-1; possible D gene TRBD2, 7 bases. V was clipped by 5 bases and J by 9 bases, with 14 bases between them. The CDR3 extends over 13 amino acids. Germline V lookup: CDR1 PRHDT, CDR2 FYEKMQ (reference sequence). Here the CDR3 reads CASSSGTIAEQFF. The CDR3 nucleotides read TGTGCCAGCAGCAGCGGGACAATAGCTGAGCAGTTCTTC.

The DNA for the CDR3 is TGCAGCGTTGAGGGACAGCGGGCGTGGGGAACAGATACGCAGTATTTT. Amino acids: CSVEGQRAWGTDTQYF. This rearrangement joins TRBV29-1 to TRBJ2-3; D is possibly TRBD1 (7 bases). The CDR3 sequence is 16 residues long. The V end lost 3 bases, the J end lost 3 bases, and 19 bases lay between the germline ends. The germline CDR1 and CDR2 sequences are SQVTM and ANQGSEA.